This entry lists 31 T cell receptor beta chains sequenced from one sample in a study of blood T cell repertoires in COVID-19. The protocol was immunoSEQ multiplex PCR, while the TCRdb copy is restricted to in-frame clones and leaves out a portion. The sample carries more than 75,000 clones, about 83% recorded once. Input material: peripheral blood. The receptors were sampled from a man in his thirties or forties with acute or convalescent COVID-19.

The rearrangement uses TRBV28 and TRBJ1-1; 7 bases line up with TRBD1. V dropped 10 bases and J dropped 4; count of bases not matched to a gene: 9. Germline CDR1 reads MDHEN; CDR2 reads SYDVKM. CDR3 length: 13 residues. CDR3 in amino acids: CATRGGRSTEAFF. The DNA of the CDR3 is TGTGCCACCAGAGGGGGCCGGAGCACTGAAGCTTTCTTT.

V usage is TRBV6-5 and J usage is TRBJ2-2, with 7 bases aligning to TRBD2. J gave up 1 base and V 7 bases, and 0 bases lay outside the gene matches. The CDR3 has 13 residues. Germline V gene data show CDR1 as MNHEY and CDR2 as SVGAGI. The CDR3 region has the DNA TGTGCCAGCAAGCGGGAGAACACCGGGGAGCTGTTTTTT. Protein product: CASKRENTGELFF.

V gene TRBV2 combines with J gene TRBJ2-3; TRBD2 aligns across 8 bases. The germline CDR1 and CDR2 sequences are SNHLY and FYNNEI. The V gene end was trimmed by 6 bases and the J gene end by 0 bases; junction bases not matched to a gene: 5. There are 15 residues in the CDR3. The CDR3 DNA follows: TGTGCCAGCAGGGGTAGCGGGGCTAGCACAGATACGCAGTATTTT. This sequence encodes CASRGSGASTDTQYF.

The V call is TRBV5-1, the J call TRBJ2-5, with no clear D. Germline CDR1 reads SGHRS; CDR2 reads YFSETQ. The CDR3 spans 15 residues. Deletions cut 1 base from V and 4 bases from J, with 14 bases between. This CDR3 is CASSLPARFGETQYF. The CDR3 DNA follows: TGCGCCAGCAGCTTGCCTGCCCGGTTTGGAGAGACCCAGTACTTC.

This chain links TRBV30 with TRBJ2-1; 8 bases line up with TRBD2. There are 12 residues in the CDR3. Germline V gene sequence: CDR1 GTSNPN, CDR2 SVGIG (reference sequence). The junction had 3 bases not matched to a gene; V was cut back by 5 bases and J by 6 bases. The CDR3 region has the DNA TGTGCCTGGGGCGGGAGGATCAATGAGCAGTTCTTC. This codes for CAWGGRINEQFF.

The CDR3 region is CASSAGTGGRSEQFF. The CDR3, as DNA: TGTGCCAGCAGTGCAGGGACAGGGGGAAGAAGTGAGCAGTTCTTC. The chain couples TRBV2 to TRBJ2-1; the match to TRBD1 covers 11 bases. Germline V gene sequence: CDR1 SNHLY, CDR2 FYNNEI. Trimming cost V 4 bases and J 9 bases; bases outside gene matches: 8. The CDR3 is made up of 15 amino acids.

This clone appeared once. V usage is TRBV28 and J usage is TRBJ1-1; 9 positions agree with TRBD1. Germline-derived CDR1 and CDR2 are MDHEN and SYDVKM. The CDR3 has 14 amino acids. V trimming: 5 bases; J trimming: 11 bases; junction bases outside the gene matches: 12. DNA of the CDR3: TGTGCCAGCAGTGGGGACAGGGAAGGAGAAACGGCTTTCTTT. Translation gives CASSGDREGETAFF.

V is TRBV28 and J is TRBJ1-4; TRBD1 agrees at 9 bases. The germline gives CDR1 MDHEN, CDR2 SYDVKM. With 5 bases clipped from V and 5 bases from J, the junction kept 9 bases outside the gene matches. The CDR3 is 16 residues long. The CDR3 loop is CASSGTGTGENEKLFF. CDR3 sequence (DNA): TGTGCCAGCAGTGGGACAGGGACGGGGGAAAATGAAAAACTGTTTTTT.

This sequence joins TRBV4-3 and TRBJ1-1; D gene uncertain. The V and J ends lost 3 bases and 3 bases respectively, with 20 bases between them. Germline V gene sequence: CDR1 LGHNA, CDR2 YSLEER. CDR3 length: 17 amino acids. CDR3 in DNA: TGCGCCAGCAGCCACCTCCACCGAGTGCGGAGCGACACTGAAGCTTTCTTT. This codes for CASSHLHRVRSDTEAFF.

The rearrangement links TRBV27 to TRBJ2-1, with 8 bases identical to TRBD2. Germline values: CDR1 MNHEY, CDR2 SMNVEV (reference sequence). V gave up 8 bases and J gave up 7 bases; unmatched junction bases: 7. There are 13 residues in the CDR3. CDR3 nucleotides: TGTGCCAGCGGGGCTAGCGGGTTGAATGAGCAGTTCTTC. It codes for CASGASGLNEQFF.

The rearrangement links TRBV20-1 to TRBJ1-2; D remains ambiguous. V was pared by 3 bases and J by 2 bases, with 7 bases between. Germline V gives CDR1 DFQATT, CDR2 SNEGSKA (reference sequence). This CDR3 has 12 amino acids. This chain's CDR3 is CSASLSNYGYTF. The CDR3 DNA sequence: TGCAGTGCTAGTTTATCCAACTATGGCTACACCTTC.

The chain uses TRBV7-2 and TRBJ2-1, with D maybe TRBD2 (6 bases). The CDR3 extends over 14 amino acids. The ends were cut back, 4 bases at V and 1 base at J, with 8 bases in the middle. CDR1 and CDR2 (germline): SGHTA, FQGNSA. DNA for the CDR3: TGTGCCAGCAGCTGGGCGGGGTCCTACAATGAGCAGTTCTTC. Its protein is CASSWAGSYNEQFF.

CDR3 amino acids: CASSLGGQGDYGYTF. CDR3 bases: TGTGCCAGCAGTTTAGGGGGACAGGGCGACTATGGCTACACCTTC. V usage is TRBV27 and J usage is TRBJ1-2; 9 bases are shared with TRBD1. CDR1 is MNHEY and CDR2 is SMNVEV in the germline V gene (reference sequence). The V and J ends lost 2 bases and 3 bases, in that order; junction bases with no gene match: 4. The CDR3 has 15 residues.

The CDR3 region is CASSSLSGANEQFF. The CDR3 DNA reads TGTGCCAGCAGCTCCCTTAGCGGGGCCAATGAGCAGTTCTTC. This chain uses TRBV6-6 with TRBJ2-1; 8 bases line up with TRBD2. The J segment lost 6 bases and the V segment lost 6 bases, leaving 7 bases of the junction unmatched. Germline values: CDR1 MNHNY, CDR2 SVGAGI (reference sequence). This CDR3 contains 14 residues.

This chain links TRBV28 with TRBJ1-6, with D tentatively TRBD1 (5 bases). The CDR3 runs 14 residues. V lost 6 bases and J 8 bases, leaving 14 bases between the germline ends. CDR1 MDHEN and CDR2 SYDVKM come from the germline V gene. The CDR3: CASSAGRQYSPLHF. DNA for the CDR3: TGTGCCAGCAGCGCGGGACGGCAGTATTCACCCCTCCACTTT.

The chain combines TRBV28 with TRBJ1-2; D remains unclear. Germline CDR1 reads MDHEN; CDR2 reads SYDVKM. V lost 2 bases, J lost 4 bases, and 8 bases lay in between. The CDR3 runs to 13 residues. The CDR3 protein is CASSLGALYGYTF. The CDR3 DNA reads TGTGCCAGCAGTTTAGGAGCCCTCTATGGCTACACCTTC.

This clone was recorded only once. The rearrangement uses TRBV5-1 and TRBJ2-7, with 7 bases lining up with TRBD1. The CDR3 covers 16 residues. Germline trimming cut 0 bases from V and 1 base from J; bases unmatched to any gene: 7. Germline CDR1 SGHRS, CDR2 YFSETQ. Here the CDR3 DNA reads TGCGCCAGCAGCTTGGAGGCTAGGGGGCTTTCCTACGAGCAGTACTTC. Translation: CASSLEARGLSYEQYF.

V is TRBV21-1 and J is TRBJ2-5; the listed D gene, TRBD1, was not tested against the DNA. TRBV21-1 is a pseudogene. The CDR3 consists of 16 residues. For the CDR3, the DNA is TGTGCCAGCAGCCCACGGTGGGCAGGGGCCCAAGAGACCCAGTACTTC. Translating gives CASSPRWAGAQETQYF.

The chain recombines TRBV9 with TRBJ2-1; no clear D gene. Per the germline V gene, CDR1 is SGDLS and CDR2 is YYNGEE. The CDR3 sequence is 12 residues long. Trimming pared 3 bases from V and 7 bases from J, leaving 8 bases between. The CDR3 spells CASSATRNEQFF. Written as DNA, the CDR3 is TGTGCCAGCAGCGCAACGAGAAATGAGCAGTTCTTC.

The sample holds a few counts of this clone. The CDR3, as DNA: TGTGCCAGCTCCTGGGGGGGGGCCTACGAGCAGTACTTC. Its protein product is CASSWGGAYEQYF. The rearrangement joins TRBV25-1 to TRBJ2-7, with TRBD2 identical over 7 bases. CDR1 and CDR2 from the germline V gene are MGHDK and SYGVNS. The length of the CDR3 is 13 residues. The trim removed 8 bases at V and 2 bases at J, leaving 6 bases unmatched.

This clone has only one observation. The chain uses TRBV7-9 and TRBJ2-1; 7 bases are a match to TRBD2. With V trimmed by 5 bases and J by 5 bases, 9 bases remained unmatched. The CDR3 has 15 residues. Per germline, CDR1 SEHNR and CDR2 FQNEAQ (reference sequence). DNA for the CDR3: TGTGCCAGCAGCGCTTTAGCGGGCCAAAACAATGAGCAGTTCTTC. It codes for CASSALAGQNNEQFF.

The chain has TRBV7-2 and TRBJ2-7; TRBD2 matches at 15 bases. The CDR3 runs to 18 residues. J was trimmed by 0 bases and V by 3 bases; bases with no gene match: 6. The germline gives CDR1 SGHTA, CDR2 FQGNSA. The CDR3 DNA sequence: TGTGCCAGCAGCTTCCGACCGGGACTAGCGGGAGGCTCCTACGAGCAGTACTTC. Its translation is CASSFRPGLAGGSYEQYF.

There are a few counts of this clone. The chain combines TRBV3-1 (or the pseudogene TRBV3-2) with TRBJ2-3, with a weak D call TRBD2 (6 bases). CDR1 is LGHDT, CDR2 YNNKEL, per germline (reference sequence). The V end was cut by 4 bases, the J end by 8 bases, with 16 bases between. The CDR3 totals 14 residues. Here the CDR3 reads CASSPRRAAITQYF. CDR3 in DNA: TGTGCCAGCAGCCCTCGGAGGGCCGCCATTACGCAGTATTTT.

This chain joins TRBV11-2 and TRBJ2-1; D is unclear. Germline CDR1 is SGHAT and CDR2 is FQNNGV. This CDR3 is 12 amino acids long. The V gene lost 4 bases and the J gene lost 7 bases, with 8 bases spanning the gap. CDR3 protein: CASSSQRNEQFF. The CDR3 region has the DNA TGTGCCAGCAGCTCCCAGAGGAATGAGCAGTTCTTC.

V usage is TRBV7-2 and J usage is TRBJ2-5; D call uncertain. CDR3 size: 14 residues. The germline CDR1 and CDR2 sequences are SGHTA and FQGNSA. The ends were cut back, 2 bases at V and 2 bases at J, with 9 bases in the middle. CDR3 loop: CASSLFHTQETQYF. The CDR3 nucleotides read TGTGCCAGCAGCTTATTTCACACACAAGAGACCCAGTACTTC.

CDR3 region: CASSRGLYEQYF. CDR3 DNA sequence: TGTGCCAGCAGCCGGGGTCTATACGAGCAGTACTTC. The chain combines TRBV11-2 with TRBJ2-7, with D possibly TRBD2 on 5 matching bases. Trimming pared 5 bases from V and 4 bases from J, leaving 9 bases between. The CDR3 runs to 12 residues. The germline gives CDR1 SGHAT, CDR2 FQNNGV.

This sequence joins TRBV7-3 and TRBJ2-3; D unclear. The length of the CDR3 is 13 residues. The V end was cut by 2 bases, the J end by 11 bases, with 14 bases between. Germline loops: CDR1 SGHTA, CDR2 FQGTGA. The CDR3 DNA follows: TGTGCCAGCAGCTTAGGCTCCACGGGTGAGCAGTATTTT. This gives the protein CASSLGSTGEQYF.

V gene TRBV13 combines with J gene TRBJ2-3; D might be TRBD2 (6 bases). V shed 6 bases and J shed 8 bases, with 21 bases lying between them. Germline CDR1 reads PRHDT; CDR2 reads FYEKMQ (reference sequence). CDR3 length: 15 amino acids. CDR3: CASRTTPDRGGTQYF. The CDR3 bases are TGTGCCAGCAGAACCACCCCGGATCGGGGAGGTACGCAGTATTTT.

This clone has a single count. V usage is TRBV7-9 and J usage is TRBJ1-1; possible D gene TRBD1, 6 bases. Germline V gene lookup returns CDR1 SEHNR and CDR2 FQNEAQ (reference sequence). The CDR3 totals 15 residues. V lost 1 base and J 5 bases, leaving 14 bases between the germline ends. The DNA for the CDR3 is TGTGCCAGCAGCTTAGGAACAGGGTGGAGAACTGAAGCTTTCTTT. Translating it yields CASSLGTGWRTEAFF.

The chain carries TRBV30 and TRBJ2-3, with 11 bases that match TRBD2. The germline V gene encodes CDR1 GTSNPN and CDR2 SVGIG (reference sequence). After removal of 1 base from V and 2 bases from J, the junction contained 5 bases not matched to a gene. This CDR3 is 16 amino acids long. The CDR3 DNA reads TGTGCCTGGAGTGCGGGACTAGCGGACCTCACAGATACGCAGTATTTT. This gives the protein CAWSAGLADLTDTQYF. Together with reference TRBV30 and TRBJ2-3, the CDR3 gives the full variable domain: SQTIHQWPATLVQPVGSPLSLECTVEGTSNPNLYWYRQAAGRGLQLLFYSVGIGQISSEVPQNLSASRPQDRQFILSSKKLLLSDSGFYLCAWSAGLADLTDTQYFGPGTRLTVL.

The V and J genes are TRBV7-8 and TRBJ1-3; D unclear. Germline V gene sequence: CDR1 SGHVS, CDR2 FQNEAQ. V was trimmed by 1 base and J by 3 bases, leaving 7 bases between them. The length of the CDR3 is 14 residues. The CDR3 loop is CASSLVVNGNTIYF. CDR3 bases: TGTGCCAGCAGCTTAGTAGTGAATGGAAACACCATATATTTT.